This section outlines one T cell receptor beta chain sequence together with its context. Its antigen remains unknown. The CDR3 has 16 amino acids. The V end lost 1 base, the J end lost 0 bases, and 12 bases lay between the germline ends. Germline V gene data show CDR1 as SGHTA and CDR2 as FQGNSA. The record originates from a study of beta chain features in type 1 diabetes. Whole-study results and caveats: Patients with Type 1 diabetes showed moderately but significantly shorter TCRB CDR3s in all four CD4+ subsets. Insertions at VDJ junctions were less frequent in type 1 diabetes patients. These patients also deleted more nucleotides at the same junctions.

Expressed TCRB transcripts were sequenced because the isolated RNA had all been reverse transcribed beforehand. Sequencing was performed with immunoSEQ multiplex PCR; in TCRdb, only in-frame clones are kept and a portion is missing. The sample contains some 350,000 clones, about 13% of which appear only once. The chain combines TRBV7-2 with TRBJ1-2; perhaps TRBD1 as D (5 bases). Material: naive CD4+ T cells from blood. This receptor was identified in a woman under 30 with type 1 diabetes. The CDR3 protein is CASSLGAGFTNYGYTF. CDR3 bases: TGTGCCAGCAGCTTAGGGGCAGGGTTCACTAACTATGGCTACACCTTC. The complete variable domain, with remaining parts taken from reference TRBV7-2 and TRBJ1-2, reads GAGVSQSPSNKVTEKGKDVELRCDPISGHTALYWYRQSLGQGLEFLIYFQGNSAPDKSGLPSDRFSAERTGGSVSTLTIQRTQQEDSAVYLCASSLGAGFTNYGYTFGSGTRLTVV.